This T cell receptor (beta chain) was identified during a study of T cell responses to AZD1222 COVID-19 vaccine (dated by TCRdb to the early 2020s). A note on the overall study: AZD1222 recipients whose second dose came at about 4 weeks and those whose second dose came at about 12 weeks were combined into one group, since spike-specific TCR depth and breadth did not differ between the two schedules. TCR sequencing was performed for 230 to 250 trial participants, of whom roughly 200 were given two doses of AZD1222 and approximately 25 were given two doses of MenACWY control vaccine. Enrollment into the trials was organized by age into subgroups of 18-55, 56-69 and 70-plus years, and those subgroups contained about 160, 30 and 59 TCR-sequenced participants, respectively. The full study reports these points: Reportedly, close to half of the unique spike-specific TCRs recognized epitopes lying outside the regions that are mutated in the B.1.351 and B.1.1.7 variants. Vaccine-associated CD4 TCRs spanned the whole spike protein, with dominant responses in regions 160-218 and 743-854. Conclusions about previously exposed vaccinees are limited because only six or seven AZD1222 recipients were SARS-CoV-2 seropositive at baseline. After two AZD1222 doses, both the breadth and the depth of spike-specific TCRs were significantly higher than at day 0 and than in MenACWY recipients. Participants were mostly white British and included more females than males, and it was suggested by the authors that clonal diversity may have been underestimated. In the small 56-69-year group, the increase in depth fell short of significance, most likely because of low power. Because no day 14 peak-response samples were available, the repertoires could be characterized only after the peak T cell response.

With respect to this clone: No antigen is known for it. Nothing much larger sits one base from this clone, and base qualities are not available.

The CDR3 regions of human TCRbeta chains were analyzed by immunosequencing. In the original analysis: Repertoire TCRs were matched against a reference library of SARS-CoV-2-specific TCRs generated with the MIRA antigen-specificity platform. Breadth was defined as the fraction of unique TCRs that were SARS-CoV-2-associated, and depth was defined as the fraction of total T cells that were SARS-CoV-2-associated. Using the MIRA data, every spike-specific TCR was mapped to the spike region that the TCR reacted to and assigned to either a CD4 or a CD8 class. Log10-transformed breadth and depth values were compared by one-way ANOVA with Sidak's multiple comparisons tests. TCRdb took over this immuneACCESS table, retaining in-frame rearrangements with V and J assigned. Such tables are incomplete; in checked studies, under half of the missing clones stem from an unresolved V gene, and the remainder is unexplained. V and J calls and clone size are copied from that table; D and trimming were computed from the DNA. For this sample the table gives about 120,000 clones, of which under 95% were detected only once. The ten biggest clones cover more than 4.5% of the sample.

Taken with the paper, the label for time point translates to: baseline before first vaccination. Samples from vaccinated people were obtained from the UK trials COV001 and COV002, which included a single-blind randomized controlled phase 2/3 trial of AZD1222 (ChAdOx1 nCoV-19) in healthy adults. Trial participant PBMC samples were collected at day 0 and day 28 after the second dose for TCRbeta chain sequencing. From the cysteine up to the phenylalanine, the CDR3 has a length of 15 residues. Of all the DNA, just the CDR3 is kept, 45 bases in frame from base 1. According to the germline V gene, CDR1 reads SGHDN and CDR2 reads FVKESK. Trimming costs V 3 bases and J 4 bases, and their ends lie 13 bases apart.

This sequence originates from an adult in good health. The sample in question was peripheral blood, obtained on day 0 of AZD1222 vaccination. The chain is encoded by TRBV14 joined to TRBJ2-1, with TRBD1 perhaps the D gene, on 5 matching bases. Here the CDR3 is given as CASSQDNRLYNEQFF. Read as DNA, the sequence is TGTGCCAGCAGCCAGGACAATAGGCTTTACAATGAGCAGTTCTTC.